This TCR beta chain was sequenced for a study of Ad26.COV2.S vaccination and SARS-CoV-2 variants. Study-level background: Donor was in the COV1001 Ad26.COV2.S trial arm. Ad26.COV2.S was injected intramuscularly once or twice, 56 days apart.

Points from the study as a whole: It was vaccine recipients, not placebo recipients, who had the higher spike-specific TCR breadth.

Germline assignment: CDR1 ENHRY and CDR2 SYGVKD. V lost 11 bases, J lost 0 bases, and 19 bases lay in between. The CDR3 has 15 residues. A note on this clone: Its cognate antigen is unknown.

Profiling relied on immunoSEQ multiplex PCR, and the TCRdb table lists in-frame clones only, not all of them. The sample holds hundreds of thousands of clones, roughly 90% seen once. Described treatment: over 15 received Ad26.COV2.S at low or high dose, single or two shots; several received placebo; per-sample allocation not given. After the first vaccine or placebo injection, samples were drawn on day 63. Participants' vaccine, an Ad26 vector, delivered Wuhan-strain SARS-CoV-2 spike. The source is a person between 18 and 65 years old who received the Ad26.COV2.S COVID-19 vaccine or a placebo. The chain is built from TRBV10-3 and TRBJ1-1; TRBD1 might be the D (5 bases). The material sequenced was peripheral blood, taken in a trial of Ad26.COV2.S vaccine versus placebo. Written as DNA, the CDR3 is TGTGCCTCGGGCCATGGCGAGACAGTGAACACTGAAGCTTTCTTT. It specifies CASGHGETVNTEAFF.